This T cell receptor (beta chain) was documented in a study of T cell repertoires in cytomegalovirus infection. Study details: HLA-B-restricted CMV epitopes that are well studied, plus recently identified HLA-C-restricted ones, were used by the study. Matching HLA type, along with CMV infection, was indicated by public TCR beta signatures. Study findings and constraints: Accumulated public TCR beta family frequency recognized individuals carrying CMV together with the relevant HLA. CMV-specific HLA-C-restricted TCR beta clonotypes dominated the ex vivo response.

As regards this clonotype: The antigen is undetermined.

The CDR3 totals 13 residues. Trimming removed 6 bases at V and 2 bases at J, with 14 bases between. Germline CDR1 is DFQATT and CDR2 is SNEGSKA (reference sequence). TCRdb independently ran MiXCR on the reads; one entry per CDR3 protein. The sample consists of fewer than 70,000 distinct CDR3 sequences, 25% to 30% of them appearing once. Sample: CD8+ T cells from cultured PBMCs, taken from culture after CMV antigen stimulation. The receptor was isolated from a human donor in good health (CMV status not recorded). Some clones in this sample may be carry-over from other donors' samples. This chain joins TRBV20-1 and TRBJ2-7; D remains ambiguous. DNA of the CDR3: TGCAGTGCGTGGCCGGCGGTTACCTACGAGCAGTACTTC. It encodes CSAWPAVTYEQYF.